This T cell receptor beta chain was observed in a study of regulatory T cells in long-lasting Graves disease. Overall study results and limits: Newly diagnosed disease favored TRBV20-1 and TRBJ2-1 over persistent disease.

Stated time point: persistent/refractory GD, antithyroid drugs over 5 years with positive TRAb. TCR sequences were obtained from RNA taken from PBMCs. Diagnosis followed American Thyroid Association guidelines for Graves' disease. The CDR3 has 16 residues. Trimming left V 2 bases short and J 6 bases short, with 22 bases between. Germline-derived CDR1 and CDR2 are SQVTM and ANQGSEA. Arm-PCR with iRepertoire HTBI primers amplified the CDR3 regions for these TCR beta libraries. One entry per CDR3 protein results from TCRdb running MiXCR on the multiplex PCR reads. The table includes a few hundred thousand distinct CDR3 sequences, roughly a quarter detected once. Regarding this clonotype: Antigen unknown.

The material was peripheral blood mononuclear cells (PBMCs), obtained when the disease was refractory, from a patient treated with antithyroid drugs. This rearrangement joins TRBV29-1 to TRBJ1-2, with D possibly being TRBD1 (5 bases). This sequence originates from a female donor with Graves disease. CDR3 residues: CSVENYLRAPSDGYTF. CDR3 DNA: TGCAGCGTTGAAAATTACCTCAGGGCCCCAAGTGATGGCTACACCTTC. Variable domain in full (rest from reference TRBV29-1 and TRBJ1-2): SAVISQKPSRDICQRGTSLTIQCQVDSQVTMMFWYRQQPGQSLTLIATANQGSEATYESGFVIDKFPISRPNLTFSTLTVSNMSPEDSSIYLCSVENYLRAPSDGYTFGSGTRLTVV.